A selection of T cell receptor beta chains follows, all from one sample in a study of control samples from healthy donors and cancer patients. Sequencing used immunoSEQ multiplex PCR; TCRdb keeps in-frame clones, though not all of them. Of roughly 88,000 clones in the sample, 91% were seen once. Material: blood. These TCRs come from a woman aged 30 to 39 in good health. Both conserved end residues are part of each CDR3. A D gene is named only where the DNA matches it firmly. Only some rows state a clone size, as once, few, many or a class for expanded clones.

DNA: TGTGCCAGCCTGAGACAGTTCTCCTACAATGAGCAGTTCTTC
CDR3: CASLRQFSYNEQFF
J: TRBJ2-1
size: -
D: -
V: TRBV6-5

DNA: TGTGCCAGCAGCCCCAACCGTCAGGGATTGAACACTGAAGCTTTCTTT
CDR3: CASSPNRQGLNTEAFF
J: TRBJ1-1
size: -
D: -
V: TRBV7-9

DNA: TGTGCCAGCAGCGTAGGGACAGGGCCTTCACCCCTCCACTTT
CDR3: CASSVGTGPSPLHF
J: TRBJ1-6
size: -
D: TRBD1
V: TRBV9

DNA: TGTGCCAGCAGTGAATATACAGGGTACAATGAGCAGTTCTTC
CDR3: CASSEYTGYNEQFF
J: TRBJ2-1
size: -
D: -
V: TRBV6-1

DNA: TGCGCCAGCAGTGAGCAGGGTGACACTGAAGCTTTCTTT
CDR3: CASSEQGDTEAFF
J: TRBJ1-1
size: -
D: -
V: TRBV10-1

DNA: TGTGCCAGCAGTCGACTCCAGGGTCCTGGAAACACCATATATTTT
CDR3: CASSRLQGPGNTIYF
J: TRBJ1-3
size: -
D: -
V: TRBV11-2

DNA: TGTGCCAGCAGTTCCCCCAACGGGGGGCAAGATACGCAGTATTTT
CDR3: CASSSPNGGQDTQYF
J: TRBJ2-3
size: -
D: -
V: TRBV28

DNA: TGCGCCAGCAGCCAAGCGGGGAGTACGGGGTGGGAGACCCAGTACTTC
CDR3: CASSQAGSTGWETQYF
J: TRBJ2-5
size: -
D: -
V: TRBV4-1

DNA: TGTGCCAGCAGCACTGAGGAAATCTCCTACGAGCAGTACTTC
CDR3: CASSTEEISYEQYF
J: TRBJ2-7
size: -
D: -
V: TRBV7-9

DNA: TGTGCCAGCTCACTCGTCGCGGGAGCGAACGAGCAGTACTTC
CDR3: CASSLVAGANEQYF
J: TRBJ2-7
size: -
D: TRBD2
V: TRBV18

DNA: TGTGCCATCAGTGAGTCGACCGCAAGGACCTACAATGAGCAGTTCTTC
CDR3: CAISESTARTYNEQFF
J: TRBJ2-1
size: -
D: -
V: TRBV10-3

DNA: TGTGCCAGCAGTTTCAACAACATACAGGGGGCCTATGGCTACACCTTC
CDR3: CASSFNNIQGAYGYTF
J: TRBJ1-2
size: -
D: TRBD1
V: TRBV27

DNA: TGTGCCAGCAGTTCAGGGGGCCAGGCTAAAAAATCTGGCGAGCAGTACTTC
CDR3: CASSSGGQAKKSGEQYF
J: TRBJ2-7
size: -
D: TRBD1
V: TRBV7-8

DNA: TGTGCCAGCAGCCCTTTTGACACCGGGGAGCTGTTTTTT
CDR3: CASSPFDTGELFF
J: TRBJ2-2
size: -
D: -
V: TRBV9

DNA: TGTGCCAGCAGTTCGTGGAGACTGAACACTGAAGCTTTCTTT
CDR3: CASSSWRLNTEAFF
J: TRBJ1-1
size: -
D: -
V: TRBV27

DNA: TGCCCCAGCCGCCGGCCGCCGACAGGCCCGAACACTGAAGCTTTCTTT
CDR3: CPSRRPPTGPNTEAFF
J: TRBJ1-1
size: once
D: -
V: TRBV4-1

DNA: TGTGCCAGCAACCTAATGACAGGGGTGAGCTCTGGAAACACCATATATTTT
CDR3: CASNLMTGVSSGNTIYF
J: TRBJ1-3
size: -
D: TRBD1
V: TRBV7-9

DNA: TGTGCCTGGACCAGGACAGGGAGGTTCTATGGCTACACCTTC
CDR3: CAWTRTGRFYGYTF
J: TRBJ1-2
size: -
D: TRBD1
V: TRBV30

DNA: TGTGCCAGCAGCGTAATGCAGGGGACCTCTGGAAACACCATATATTTT
CDR3: CASSVMQGTSGNTIYF
J: TRBJ1-3
size: -
D: -
V: TRBV9

DNA: TGTGCCAGCTCCCCAGACAGGGAAACGCAGTATTTT
CDR3: CASSPDRETQYF
J: TRBJ2-3
size: -
D: TRBD1
V: TRBV18

DNA: TGCAGCGTCAACAGGGTAACTGGCGGCTACACCTTC
CDR3: CSVNRVTGGYTF
J: TRBJ1-2
size: -
D: -
V: TRBV29-1

DNA: -
CDR3: CASSPGVPGNTIYF
J: TRBJ1-3
size: -
D: -
V: TRBV18

DNA: TGTGCCACCAGTGACCCAGCGGGAGTTTACAATGAGCAGTTCTTC
CDR3: CATSDPAGVYNEQFF
J: TRBJ2-1
size: -
D: TRBD2
V: TRBV24-1

DNA: TGTGCCAGCACTGGGACAGGAGACTATGGCTACACCTTC
CDR3: CASTGTGDYGYTF
J: TRBJ1-2
size: -
D: TRBD1
V: TRBV6-6

DNA: TGTGCCGGCAGCAATCCAAGGGGCGTCACCTACGAGCAGTACTTC
CDR3: CAGSNPRGVTYEQYF
J: TRBJ2-7
size: -
D: -
V: TRBV5-6

DNA: TGTGCCAGCAGTGAAACCCTAGCGGGGGGGGAAGAGACCCAGTACTTC
CDR3: CASSETLAGGEETQYF
J: TRBJ2-5
size: -
D: TRBD2
V: TRBV6-1

DNA: TGTGCCGGGGGGGGCGGGGGGCCCCCTTACGAGCAGTACTTC
CDR3: CAGGGGGPPYEQYF
J: TRBJ2-7
size: -
D: TRBD2
V: TRBV28

DNA: TGTGCCAGTGCGAGTCACTCCTCTGGAAACACCATATATTTT
CDR3: CASASHSSGNTIYF
J: TRBJ1-3
size: -
D: -
V: TRBV19

DNA: TGTGCCAGCAGCTTACTACCTCGGGGACTAGCGGGAGCCTACGAGCAGTACTTC
CDR3: CASSLLPRGLAGAYEQYF
J: TRBJ2-7
size: -
D: TRBD2
V: TRBV7-2

DNA: TGTGCCGGGCGCCGACGGGGGGGGAAGGATTACGAGCAGTACTTC
CDR3: CAGRRRGGKDYEQYF
J: TRBJ2-7
size: -
D: TRBD2
V: TRBV30

DNA: TGCGCCAGCAGCTTGTCGGGACTAGCGGGAGACCGCCCCAAGTTCCACGAGCAGTACTTC
CDR3: CASSLSGLAGDRPKFHEQYF
J: TRBJ2-7
size: -
D: TRBD2
V: TRBV5-1

DNA: TGTGCCAGCAGCTTTTCAGGGACGAACTATGGCTACACCTTC
CDR3: CASSFSGTNYGYTF
J: TRBJ1-2
size: -
D: -
V: TRBV5-4